These 28 T cell receptor beta chains came from one sample sequenced in a study of PD-L1 blockade in urothelial cancer (dated by TCRdb to 2016 to 2017). Library construction relied on the immunoSEQ multiplex PCR assay. TCRdb re-hosts the immuneACCESS table, in-frame sequences only. Its copies lack some clones; in the studies checked, an unresolved V gene accounts for under half of them, and the cause for the rest is not known. Across this sample there are about 51,000 clones, with 86% seen only once. The ten largest clones capture 16% of the sample. Material: PBMCs, obtained around atezolizumab (anti-PD-L1) treatment. The receptors were sampled from a man aged 55-75 years with urothelial cancer.

The chain combines TRBV5-1 with TRBJ2-1, with a possible D match to TRBD2 (5 bases). From germline, CDR1 is SGHRS and CDR2 YFSETQ. Trimming took 6 bases from V and 7 from J, leaving 14 bases between them. The CDR3 is 13 amino acids. The CDR3 is CASNPGTGNEQFF. The CDR3 nucleotides are TGCGCCAGCAACCCGGGAACGGGGAATGAGCAGTTCTTC. The whole variable domain, remainder taken from reference TRBV5-1 and TRBJ2-1, is KAGVTQTPRYLIKTRGQQVTLSCSPISGHRSVSWYQQTPGQGLQFLFEYFSETQRNKGNFPGRFSGRQFSNSRSEMNVSTLELGDSALYLCASNPGTGNEQFFGPGTRLTVL.

The chain links TRBV6-1 to TRBJ2-7; D possibly corresponds to TRBD2 (5 bases). The CDR3 has 13 amino acids. Germline CDR1 reads MNHNS; CDR2 reads SASEGT. V lost 10 bases and J lost 1, with 14 bases in between. CDR3 sequence reads: CATQLSGSYEQYF. CDR3 DNA sequence: TGTGCCACCCAGTTGTCGGGATCCTACGAGCAGTACTTC.

The chain joins TRBV5-5 to TRBJ1-2; 7 nucleotides align to TRBD1. The V segment lost 2 bases and the J segment 6 bases; nucleotides outside the gene matches: 4. CDR3 size: 13 residues. The germline gives CDR1 SGHKS, CDR2 YYEKEE (reference sequence). The CDR3: CASSLQGTHGYTF. DNA of the CDR3: TGTGCCAGCAGCTTACAGGGGACCCATGGCTACACCTTC.

The chain's CDR3 is CASSEATALGNQPQHF. The CDR3 DNA reads TGTGCCAGCAGTGAAGCGACAGCTCTTGGCAATCAGCCCCAGCATTTT. The V gene is TRBV6-1, the J gene TRBJ1-5; tentatively, D is TRBD1 (5 bases). This CDR3 contains 16 residues. The V gene lost 0 bases and the J gene lost 2 bases, with 11 bases spanning the gap. CDR1 and CDR2 from the germline V gene are MNHNS and SASEGT.

The rearrangement joins TRBV10-2 to TRBJ2-6; tentative D call: TRBD2 (6 bases). The V and J ends lost 3 bases and 0 bases respectively, with 9 bases between them. The CDR3 has 16 amino acids. Germline V CDR1 and CDR2: WSHSY, SAAADI. The CDR3 loop is CASSDGRSSGANVLTF. The CDR3 DNA follows: TGCGCCAGCAGTGACGGGAGAAGCTCTGGGGCCAACGTCCTGACTTTC.

This clone was picked up a small number of times. DNA for the CDR3: TGTGCAGCCAGGGGGGACTACAATGAGCAGTTCTTC. It is translated as CAARGDYNEQFF. The chain recombines TRBV30 with TRBJ2-1, with D tentatively TRBD1 (7 bases). Looked up from germline, CDR1 is GTSNPN and CDR2 is SVGIG (reference sequence). The CDR3 sequence is 12 residues long.

This sequence joins TRBV9 and TRBJ2-5; 9 bases are a match to TRBD2. Losses at the gene ends were 3 bases for V and 5 bases for J; bases not matched to a gene: 14. This CDR3 has 17 residues. The V gene's germline CDR1 is SGDLS and CDR2 YYNGEE. CDR3 nucleotide sequence: TGTGCCAGCAGCGGCCTGCTAAGCGCGGGGGGGGAGGAGACCCAGTACTTC. Amino acids: CASSGLLSAGGEETQYF. Full variable domain (remainder filled in from reference TRBV9 and TRBJ2-5): DSGVTQTPKHLITATGQRVTLRCSPRSGDLSVYWYQQSLDQGLQFLIQYYNGEERAKGNILERFSAQQFPDLHSELNLSSLELGDSALYFCASSGLLSAGGEETQYFGPGTRLLVL.

V usage is TRBV27 and J usage is TRBJ1-6; D is perhaps TRBD1 (6 bases). This CDR3 contains 14 residues. The V and J ends lost 10 bases and 9 bases respectively, with 19 bases between them. Germline V gene sequence: CDR1 MNHEY, CDR2 SMNVEV (reference sequence). CDR3 DNA: TGTGCCACAACAACAGGGCGGGGGAGTTCACCCCTCCACTTT. Translating gives CATTTGRGSSPLHF.

The V and J genes are TRBV7-9 and TRBJ1-4; tentative D call: TRBD1 (5 bases). V shed 7 bases and J shed 3 bases, with 18 bases lying between them. CDR1 is SEHNR and CDR2 is FQNEAQ in the germline V gene (reference sequence). This CDR3 contains 16 residues. CDR3 bases: TGTGCCAGCAACTCCGGGGGGTCAAAGGCTAATGAAAAACTGTTTTTT. Amino acid sequence: CASNSGGSKANEKLFF.

V usage is TRBV5-1 and J usage is TRBJ2-7; D not resolved. Germline assignment: CDR1 SGHRS and CDR2 YFSETQ. V lost 2 bases, J lost 3 bases, and 15 bases lay in between. This CDR3 has 15 amino acids. DNA of the CDR3: TGCGCCAGCAGCTTTCGCCTGGCGACTGGCTACGAGCAGTACTTC. Its protein product is CASSFRLATGYEQYF.

V and J are TRBV11-2 and TRBJ2-7, with D possibly matching TRBD2 (5 bases). V was cut by 3 bases and J by 0 bases, with 9 bases left in between. Germline CDR1 SGHAT, CDR2 FQNNGV. This CDR3 has 14 amino acids. The CDR3 here is CASSLTGSSYEQYF. CDR3 bases: TGTGCCAGCAGCTTGACGGGGAGCTCCTACGAGCAGTACTTC. Based on the CDR3 plus reference TRBV11-2 and TRBJ2-7, the full variable domain is EAGVAQSPRYKIIEKRQSVAFWCNPISGHATLYWYQQILGQGPKLLIQFQNNGVVDDSQLPKDRFSAERLKGVDSTLKIQPAKLEDSAVYLCASSLTGSSYEQYFGPGTRLTVT.

The gene calls are TRBV19 and TRBJ1-2; D is unresolved. CDR3 length: 11 amino acids. Germline V lookup: CDR1 LNHDA, CDR2 SQIVND (reference sequence). Trimming cost V 1 base and J 8 bases, with 5 bases left between them. CDR3 amino acids: CASSIGQGYTF. The CDR3 DNA reads TGTGCCAGTAGTATAGGGCAGGGCTACACCTTC.

The genes are TRBV9 and TRBJ2-2; TRBD1 agrees at 7 bases. Per germline, CDR1 SGDLS and CDR2 YYNGEE. The CDR3 spans 15 residues. The V gene end was trimmed by 6 bases and the J gene end by 1 base; junction bases not matched to a gene: 6. The DNA for the CDR3 is TGTGCCAGCACCCGGGACAGCGTGAACACCGGGGAGCTGTTTTTT. Protein product: CASTRDSVNTGELFF.

This clone showed up many times. The chain combines TRBV6-5 with TRBJ1-2; 7 nucleotides match TRBD1. Germline values: CDR1 MNHEY, CDR2 SVGAGI. V shed 2 bases, J shed 8 bases, and the junction held 11 bases outside the gene matches. The CDR3 covers 15 residues. The CDR3 here is CASSYIEGATWGYTF. For the CDR3, the DNA is TGTGCCAGCAGTTACATTGAGGGGGCCACTTGGGGCTACACCTTC.

The chain carries TRBV2 and TRBJ1-2, with D perhaps TRBD1 (6 bases). The length of the CDR3 is 14 residues. Looked up from germline, CDR1 is SNHLY and CDR2 is FYNNEI. With 6 bases removed from V and 2 bases from J, the gap between germline ends came to 13 bases. The CDR3 coding sequence is TGTGCCAGCAGAGGACAGCGAGAAAACTATGGCTACACCTTC. Protein sequence: CASRGQRENYGYTF.

This chain connects TRBV21-1 to TRBJ2-7; TRBD2, as called in the table, went unchecked against the DNA. TRBV21-1 has pseudogene status. CDR3 length: 14 residues. Here the CDR3 DNA reads TGTGCCAGCTTTGAGGCTAGCGGGACCTACGAGCAGTACTTC. This translates into CASFEASGTYEQYF.

The rearrangement links TRBV4-1 to TRBJ1-5; 9 bases align to TRBD1. The V gene's germline CDR1 is MGHRA and CDR2 YSYEKL. V gave up 4 bases and J gave up 4 bases; unmatched junction bases: 8. This CDR3 contains 16 residues. The CDR3: CASSRGDGTGNQPQHF. The CDR3, as DNA: TGCGCCAGCAGCCGCGGGGACGGGACAGGGAATCAGCCCCAGCATTTT.

The gene calls are TRBV9 and TRBJ2-2; D uncertain. The CDR3 extends over 10 amino acids. The germline gives CDR1 SGDLS, CDR2 YYNGEE. Deletions cut 7 bases from V and 6 bases from J, with 4 bases between. Here the CDR3 reads CASGPGELFF. As DNA, the CDR3 is TGTGCCAGCGGGCCCGGGGAGCTGTTTTTT. Full variable domain (outside the CDR3, taken from reference TRBV9 and TRBJ2-2): DSGVTQTPKHLITATGQRVTLRCSPRSGDLSVYWYQQSLDQGLQFLIQYYNGEERAKGNILERFSAQQFPDLHSELNLSSLELGDSALYFCASGPGELFFGEGSRLTVL.

This clone was observed once. The chain is built from TRBV19 and TRBJ2-1; the match to TRBD2 covers 12 bases. The V gene end was trimmed by 4 bases and the J gene end by 5 bases; junction bases not matched to a gene: 6. This CDR3 has 16 amino acids. CDR1 is LNHDA, CDR2 SQIVND, per germline (reference sequence). The CDR3 reads CASSRTSGIRNNEQFF. CDR3 nucleotides: TGTGCCAGTAGTAGGACTAGCGGGATTCGTAACAATGAGCAGTTCTTC.

The chain couples TRBV27 to TRBJ1-4; 9 nucleotides match TRBD1. Germline trimming cut 5 bases from V and 8 bases from J; bases unmatched to any gene: 3. Germline CDR1 MNHEY, CDR2 SMNVEV (reference sequence). This CDR3 is 13 amino acids long. This CDR3 reads CASSPGTGEKLFF. Written as DNA, the CDR3 is TGTGCCAGCAGTCCGGGGACAGGGGAAAAACTGTTTTTT.

The chain combines TRBV11-3 with TRBJ1-2; possibly TRBD1 for D (6 bases). V was trimmed by 3 bases and J by 4 bases, leaving 24 bases between them. Germline V lookup: CDR1 SGHNT, CDR2 YENEEA. The CDR3 runs to 18 residues. Here the CDR3 reads CASSFGAGGGRGSYGYTF. In nucleotides, the CDR3 is TGTGCCAGCAGCTTCGGGGCTGGGGGGGGGCGAGGAAGCTATGGCTACACCTTC.

This sequence joins TRBV2 and TRBJ2-7; D not resolved. CDR1 is SNHLY and CDR2 is FYNNEI in the germline V gene. The CDR3 loop spans 10 amino acids. Trimming stripped 6 bases from V and 4 bases from J, with 4 bases between. CDR3: CASSEYEQYF. The CDR3 DNA is TGTGCCAGCAGCGAGTACGAGCAGTACTTC.

This clone was counted a single time. The chain is built from TRBV2 and TRBJ1-2; 10 nucleotides agree with TRBD1. CDR1 SNHLY and CDR2 FYNNEI come from the germline V gene. CDR3 length equals 15 residues. J lost 5 bases, V lost 4 bases, and 7 bases had no gene match. This CDR3 reads CASSGRQGAWYGYTF. CDR3 nucleotides: TGTGCCAGCAGTGGGCGACAGGGGGCTTGGTATGGCTACACCTTC.

The chain employs TRBV27 and TRBJ1-1; 11 nucleotides line up with TRBD1. Germline V gene data show CDR1 as MNHEY and CDR2 as SMNVEV (reference sequence). The CDR3 has 14 residues. J was trimmed by 5 bases and V by 7 bases; bases with no gene match: 6. CDR3 in amino acids: CASIAGTGGTEAFF. CDR3 sequence (DNA): TGTGCCAGCATAGCCGGGACAGGGGGAACTGAAGCTTTCTTT.

This clone appeared once. J is TRBJ2-2 and V is TRBV15, with D maybe TRBD1 (6 bases). This CDR3 is 15 amino acids long. The ends were cut back, 4 bases at V and 3 bases at J, with 12 bases in the middle. Germline assignment: CDR1 LNHNV and CDR2 YYDKDF (reference sequence). The CDR3 reads CATSTGQGYTGELFF. For the CDR3, the DNA is TGTGCCACCAGCACGGGGCAGGGGTACACCGGGGAGCTGTTTTTT.

The V and J genes are TRBV27 and TRBJ1-5; a weak D match, TRBD1 (6 bases). V was pared by 4 bases and J by 1 base, with 11 bases between. CDR3 size: 15 residues. CDR1 is MNHEY and CDR2 is SMNVEV in the germline V gene (reference sequence). DNA of the CDR3: TGTGCCAGCAGTTCAGGGGTTACAAGCAATCAGCCCCAGCATTTT. Its protein is CASSSGVTSNQPQHF.

The chain combines TRBV11-2 with TRBJ2-1, with 10 bases aligning to TRBD1. This CDR3 is built from 16 residues. The J segment lost 8 bases and the V segment lost 3 bases, leaving 10 bases of the junction unmatched. Germline V CDR1 and CDR2: SGHAT, FQNNGV. CDR3 nucleotide sequence: TGTGCCAGCAGCTTCTTTGACAGGGGGCTCGTAGATGAGCAGTTCTTC. Translating gives CASSFFDRGLVDEQFF.

This CDR3 reads CASSLVSRTSGVNEQFF. CDR3 DNA: TGTGCCAGCAGCTTAGTATCTAGGACTAGCGGCGTCAATGAGCAGTTCTTC. The genes are TRBV7-2 and TRBJ2-1; 10 positions agree with TRBD2. V was clipped by 1 base and J by 6 bases; unmatched bases: 9. CDR3 length equals 17 residues. From germline, CDR1 is SGHTA and CDR2 FQGNSA. Complete variable domain (other parts from reference TRBV7-2 and TRBJ2-1): GAGVSQSPSNKVTEKGKDVELRCDPISGHTALYWYRQSLGQGLEFLIYFQGNSAPDKSGLPSDRFSAERTGGSVSTLTIQRTQQEDSAVYLCASSLVSRTSGVNEQFFGPGTRLTVL.